One sample yielded the 10 T cell receptor beta chains listed below, sequenced in a study of Ad26.COV2.S vaccination and SARS-CoV-2 variants. The sample's treatment: some 20 received Ad26.COV2.S at low or high dose, single or two shots; about 5 received placebo; per-sample allocation not given. The investigators took samples on day 63 after the first vaccine or placebo injection. Data came from immunoSEQ multiplex PCR; TCRdb stores just in-frame clones and leaves some out. The repertoire has around 320,000 clones, around 86% of them found once; the top ten carry about 3.5%. The material was peripheral blood, obtained in a trial of Ad26.COV2.S vaccine versus placebo. The origin of the receptors is a person between 18 and 65 years old who received the Ad26.COV2.S COVID-19 vaccine or a placebo.

This clone showed up just once. The chain joins TRBV29-1 to TRBJ1-2; a weak D match, TRBD1 (5 bases). Germline V gene data show CDR1 as SQVTM and CDR2 as ANQGSEA. CDR3 length equals 11 residues. Trimming removed 7 bases at V and 5 bases at J, with 11 bases between. The CDR3 here is CSGWDEYGYTF. CDR3 coding DNA: TGCAGCGGATGGGACGAGTATGGCTACACCTTC.

J is TRBJ1-6 and V is TRBV6-5; D perhaps matches TRBD1 (6 bases). This CDR3 is built from 15 residues. Germline V gives CDR1 MNHEY, CDR2 SVGAGI. Trimming took off 7 bases at V and 10 bases at J, with 20 bases between the two ends. CDR3 loop: CASNPSRTGWSPLHF. The CDR3 nucleotides read TGTGCCAGCAATCCGTCAAGAACAGGGTGGTCACCCCTCCACTTT.

The chain combines TRBV7-3 with TRBJ2-3, with TRBD2 matching 11 bases. CDR1 and CDR2 (germline): SGHTA, FQGTGA. Trimming cost V 5 bases and J 4 bases; bases outside gene matches: 5. This CDR3 has 15 residues. CDR3 sequence: CASSDIAGGPDTQYF. DNA for the CDR3: TGTGCCAGCAGCGACATAGCGGGGGGGCCAGATACGCAGTATTTT.

CDR3 sequence reads: CASSSAPGAGTYNSPLHF. The CDR3 coding sequence is TGTGCCAGCAGTTCGGCACCAGGAGCAGGGACCTATAATTCACCCCTCCACTTT. This chain links TRBV27 with TRBJ1-6, with D possibly being TRBD1 (5 bases). The CDR3 loop spans 18 amino acids. Germline V CDR1 and CDR2: MNHEY, SMNVEV (reference sequence). Trimming cost V 4 bases and J 2 bases, with 18 bases left between them.

This chain connects TRBV2 to TRBJ1-6, with 10 nucleotides matching TRBD1. J gave up 10 bases and V 8 bases, and 8 bases lay outside the gene matches. This CDR3 region has 14 residues. CDR1 is SNHLY and CDR2 is FYNNEI in the germline V gene. CDR3 DNA: TGTGCCAGCCGCGAGGGACAGGGGAGGTCACCCCTCCACTTT. Its translation is CASREGQGRSPLHF. The full variable domain, in which reference TRBV2 and TRBJ1-6 provide the parts outside the CDR3, is EPEVTQTPSHQVTQMGQEVILRCVPISNHLYFYWYRQILGQKVEFLVSFYNNEISEKSEIFDDQFSVERPDGSNFTLKIRSTKLEDSAMYFCASREGQGRSPLHFGNGTRLTVT.

This clone occurred once. V gene TRBV7-8 combines with J gene TRBJ2-3; 11 nucleotides line up with TRBD2. V was clipped by 4 bases and J by 6 bases; unmatched bases: 9. CDR1 and CDR2 from the germline V gene are SGHVS and FQNEAQ. This CDR3 contains 16 residues. The CDR3 sequence is CASSSVLAGGGDTQYF. In DNA, the CDR3 is TGTGCCAGCAGCTCTGTCCTAGCGGGGGGAGGTGATACGCAGTATTTT. The variable domain in full, with the rest retrieved from reference TRBV7-8 and TRBJ2-3, is GAGVSQSPRYKVAKRGQDVALRCDPISGHVSLFWYQQALGQGPEFLTYFQNEAQLDKSGLPSDRFFAERPEGSVSTLKIQRTQQEDSAVYLCASSSVLAGGGDTQYFGPGTRLTVL.

The rearrangement links TRBV9 to TRBJ1-6; possible D gene TRBD1, 5 bases. CDR1 SGDLS and CDR2 YYNGEE come from the germline V gene. Trimming cost V 3 bases and J 7 bases, with 11 bases left between them. The length of the CDR3 is 14 residues. DNA for the CDR3: TGTGCCAGCAGCGCCAGGGAACGGAATTCACCCCTCCACTTT. As protein: CASSARERNSPLHF.

This clone appeared many times. This CDR3 is CAISDPGRGNEKLFF. The CDR3 DNA sequence: TGTGCCATCAGTGACCCCGGGAGGGGTAATGAAAAACTGTTTTTT. The rearrangement links TRBV10-3 to TRBJ1-4; tentatively, D is TRBD1 (5 bases). Germline lookup yields CDR1 ENHRY and CDR2 SYGVKD. This CDR3 is 15 amino acids long. V was pared by 3 bases and J by 4 bases, with 12 bases between.

The chain joins TRBV25-1 to TRBJ1-5; D not resolved. CDR1 MGHDK and CDR2 SYGVNS come from the germline V gene. The CDR3 loop spans 14 amino acids. V dropped 2 bases and J dropped 3 bases, with 8 bases sitting between them. Here the CDR3 reads CASSEQDSNQPQHF. The DNA for the CDR3 is TGTGCCAGCAGTGAACAGGATTCCAATCAGCCCCAGCATTTT.

The table lists this clone with a count of one. The chain is built from TRBV13 and TRBJ1-4, with D unresolved. With 0 bases removed from V and 7 bases from J, the gap between germline ends came to 12 bases. CDR3 size: 15 residues. Germline V CDR1 and CDR2: PRHDT, FYEKMQ (reference sequence). CDR3 in amino acids: CASSLGGQQSEKLFF. The CDR3 nucleotides read TGTGCCAGCAGCTTAGGTGGGCAGCAAAGTGAAAAACTGTTTTTT.